A single sample is the source of the 24 T cell receptor beta chains below, sequenced in a study of cytomegalovirus exposure and HLA in healthy donors. The PCR had 60 Vbeta and 13 Jbeta primers. Only in-frame clones appear in the TCRdb table, and some are missing; sequencing was by immunoSEQ multiplex PCR. Here the sample spans 80,000 to 130,000 clones, around 72% being singletons. The sequencing input was PBMCs. The receptors stem from a male donor in good health and CMV-seropositive.

The chain employs TRBV28 and TRBJ2-1, with 7 bases aligning to TRBD2. V lost 7 bases, J lost 8 bases, and 5 bases stayed unmatched. The germline gives CDR1 MDHEN, CDR2 SYDVKM. There are 12 residues in the CDR3. CDR3 nucleotides: TGTGCCAGCATTGGGAGCGGGGATGAGCAGTTCTTC. It encodes CASIGSGDEQFF.

The chain employs TRBV7-9 and TRBJ2-3; 9 positions match TRBD2. Germline values: CDR1 SEHNR, CDR2 FQNEAQ (reference sequence). With V trimmed by 6 bases and J by 1 base, 8 bases remained unmatched. The CDR3 is made up of 16 amino acids. CDR3 amino acids: CASRLGGGAGTDTQYF. The CDR3 nucleotides are TGTGCCAGCAGACTCGGCGGGGGGGCGGGCACAGATACGCAGTATTTT.

The chain carries TRBV18 and TRBJ1-2; 7 bases map to TRBD1. Per the germline V gene, CDR1 is KGHSH and CDR2 is LQKENI. The CDR3 covers 15 residues. V lost 4 bases to trimming and J lost 6 bases; unmatched junction nucleotides: 11. The CDR3 sequence is CASSLTSGTEDGYTF. The CDR3 DNA follows: TGTGCCAGCTCACTCACGAGTGGGACAGAAGATGGCTACACCTTC.

This clone was counted a few times. The gene calls are TRBV19 and TRBJ1-5; D not resolved. Germline values: CDR1 LNHDA, CDR2 SQIVND (reference sequence). CDR3 length: 15 residues. V lost 3 bases, J lost 0 bases, and 9 bases lay in between. The CDR3 bases are TGTGCCAGTAGTATCAACGGTTATAGCAATCAGCCCCAGCATTTT. This gives the protein CASSINGYSNQPQHF.

CDR3: CASSLAGRGGASWTDTQYF. The CDR3 DNA reads as TGTGCCAGCAGCTTAGCGGGGAGAGGGGGGGCCTCTTGGACAGATACGCAGTATTTT. The V gene is TRBV7-9, the J gene TRBJ2-3, with D tentatively TRBD2 (7 bases). V lost 0 bases and J lost 3, with 22 bases in between. This CDR3 is built from 19 residues. Germline CDR1 and CDR2: SEHNR and FQNEAQ (reference sequence). Full variable domain (outside the CDR3, taken from reference TRBV7-9 and TRBJ2-3): DTGVSQNPRHKITKRGQNVTFRCDPISEHNRLYWYRQTLGQGPEFLTYFQNEAQLEKSRLLSDRFSAERPKGSFSTLEIQRTEQGDSAMYLCASSLAGRGGASWTDTQYFGPGTRLTVL.

This clone qualifies as medium-sized (0.01 to 0.1%). This sequence joins TRBV6-5 and TRBJ2-7; 7 bases fit TRBD2. The CDR3 runs to 14 residues. CDR1 and CDR2 (germline): MNHEY, SVGAGI. The V segment lost 2 bases and the J segment 3 bases; nucleotides outside the gene matches: 4. CDR3 sequence: CASSYGGGGYEQYF. In DNA, the CDR3 is TGTGCCAGCAGTTACGGGGGGGGTGGCTACGAGCAGTACTTC.

This chain links TRBV6-1 with TRBJ2-5; D may be TRBD2 (6 bases). Trimming removed 6 bases at V and 5 bases at J, with 10 bases between. CDR3 length: 12 amino acids. Germline assignment: CDR1 MNHNS and CDR2 SASEGT. CDR3 nucleotides: TGTGCCAGCAGCAGGCGGGGTGAGACCCAGTACTTC. Its protein product is CASSRRGETQYF.

The chain carries TRBV28 and TRBJ2-7; D may be TRBD2 (5 bases). Germline V gives CDR1 MDHEN, CDR2 SYDVKM. The CDR3 length is 12 residues. V lost 2 bases to trimming and J lost 3 bases, with 5 bases between them. CDR3 in DNA: TGTGCCAGCAGTTTAGGAGGCTACGAGCAGTACTTC. It encodes CASSLGGYEQYF.

The CDR3 loop reads CASSSGTSGHNEQFF. CDR3 sequence (DNA): TGCGCCAGCAGCTCGGGGACTAGCGGGCACAATGAGCAGTTCTTC. The chain employs TRBV5-1 and TRBJ2-1; 12 bases map to TRBD2. Trimming removed 3 bases from V and 5 bases from J; junction bases left unmatched: 3. This CDR3 contains 15 residues. Germline CDR1 is SGHRS and CDR2 is YFSETQ.

The V and J genes are TRBV4-3 and TRBJ2-7; possible D gene TRBD2, 5 bases. V lost 3 bases and J lost 3, with 15 bases in between. Germline loops: CDR1 LGHNA, CDR2 YSLEER. The CDR3 has 15 residues. In DNA form, the CDR3 reads TGCGCCAGCAGCCAGGCTACTAGTCCCGGCTACGAGCAGTACTTC. Amino acids: CASSQATSPGYEQYF.

The chain has TRBV6-1 and TRBJ1-6, with D uncertain. CDR3 length: 14 residues. Germline V gives CDR1 MNHNS, CDR2 SASEGT. Trimming cost V 7 bases and J 9 bases, with 16 bases left between them. This CDR3 reads CASIYPGSGSPLHF. The CDR3 nucleotides are TGTGCCAGCATCTACCCAGGATCAGGTTCACCCCTCCACTTT.

CDR3 in amino acids: CASSSGGRGEAFF. The CDR3 region has the DNA TGCGCCAGCAGCTCCGGGGGACGGGGTGAAGCTTTCTTT. The gene calls are TRBV5-1 and TRBJ1-1; perhaps TRBD1 as D (5 bases). V was clipped by 3 bases and J by 7 bases, with 13 bases between them. Germline V gene lookup returns CDR1 SGHRS and CDR2 YFSETQ. This CDR3 is 13 amino acids long.

The V gene is TRBV7-3, the J gene TRBJ1-1; D not certain. V dropped 5 bases and J dropped 0 bases, with 7 bases sitting between them. Germline CDR1 is SGHTA and CDR2 is FQGTGA. The CDR3 is 13 amino acids. CDR3 DNA sequence: TGTGCCAGCAGCCTCCAGGTGAACACTGAAGCTTTCTTT. Translating it yields CASSLQVNTEAFF.

V is TRBV5-6 and J is TRBJ2-1; D is uncertain. Trimming pared 0 bases from V and 0 bases from J, leaving 7 bases between. CDR1 is SGHDT and CDR2 is YYEEEE in the germline V gene. The CDR3 length is 15 residues. CDR3 region: CASSLDSLSYNEQFF. The CDR3 bases are TGTGCCAGCAGCTTGGACAGTCTCTCCTACAATGAGCAGTTCTTC. The full variable domain, in which reference TRBV5-6 and TRBJ2-1 provide the parts outside the CDR3, is DAGVTQSPTHLIKTRGQQVTLRCSPKSGHDTVSWYQQALGQGPQFIFQYYEEEERQRGNFPDRFSGHQFPNYSSELNVNALLLGDSALYLCASSLDSLSYNEQFFGPGTRLTVL.

CDR3 sequence: CASSQGTSGFTDTQYF. The CDR3 bases are TGCGCCAGCAGCCAAGGGACTAGCGGGTTTACAGATACGCAGTATTTT. This sequence joins TRBV5-1 and TRBJ2-3; TRBD2 matches at 12 bases. Germline V gives CDR1 SGHRS, CDR2 YFSETQ. V was clipped by 4 bases and J by 3 bases; unmatched bases: 6. The CDR3 sequence is 16 residues long.

This clone occurred a few times. This chain joins TRBV2 and TRBJ2-1, with D possibly TRBD2 on 6 matching bases. V was pared by 9 bases and J by 2 bases, with 14 bases between. The CDR3 contains 14 residues. CDR1 and CDR2 from the germline V gene are SNHLY and FYNNEI. CDR3 DNA: TGTGCCAGTGACCCGGGACTGGCCTACAATGAGCAGTTCTTC. This gives the protein CASDPGLAYNEQFF. The complete variable domain, with remaining parts taken from reference TRBV2 and TRBJ2-1, reads EPEVTQTPSHQVTQMGQEVILRCVPISNHLYFYWYRQILGQKVEFLVSFYNNEISEKSEIFDDQFSVERPDGSNFTLKIRSTKLEDSAMYFCASDPGLAYNEQFFGPGTRLTVL.

The chain recombines TRBV13 with TRBJ1-4; 8 bases agree with TRBD1. The CDR3 contains 14 residues. The V segment lost 3 bases and the J segment 6 bases; nucleotides outside the gene matches: 3. Looked up from germline, CDR1 is PRHDT and CDR2 is FYEKMQ (reference sequence). CDR3 sequence (DNA): TGTGCCAGCAGCTTTGACAGGGGAGATGAAAAACTGTTTTTT. This sequence encodes CASSFDRGDEKLFF.

The chain combines TRBV18 with TRBJ1-6; 7 bases map to TRBD1. The CDR3 is made up of 16 amino acids. Germline CDR1 and CDR2: KGHSH and LQKENI. Trimming at V came to 1 base and at J to 9 bases, leaving 9 bases not matched to a gene. The CDR3 sequence is CASSPHEDRRTSPLHF. For the CDR3, the DNA is TGTGCCAGCTCACCACACGAGGACAGGAGGACTTCACCCCTCCACTTT.

This chain connects TRBV18 to TRBJ1-2, with D perhaps TRBD1 (5 bases). Trimming left V 1 base short and J 2 bases short, with 11 bases between. CDR3 size: 15 residues. Germline CDR1 and CDR2: KGHSH and LQKENI. Here the CDR3 DNA reads TGTGCCAGCTCACCACTTGGACAACCCAACTATGGCTACACCTTC. It encodes CASSPLGQPNYGYTF.

The genes are TRBV27 and TRBJ1-6; a possible D gene is TRBD1 (6 bases). The CDR3 runs to 14 residues. V was trimmed by 6 bases and J by 7 bases, leaving 13 bases between them. CDR1 and CDR2 (germline): MNHEY, SMNVEV (reference sequence). The CDR3 DNA follows: TGTGCCAGCAGCCCTTGGACAGCCAATTCACCCCTCCACTTT. Translating gives CASSPWTANSPLHF.

The gene calls are TRBV5-8 and TRBJ1-5, with D hard to call. This CDR3 is built from 15 residues. From germline, CDR1 is SGHTS and CDR2 YDEGEE. Trimming cost V 0 bases and J 5 bases, with 12 bases left between them. The CDR3: CASSLARSVYQPQHF. As DNA, the CDR3 is TGTGCCAGCAGCTTGGCGAGGTCAGTGTATCAGCCCCAGCATTTT.

The chain couples TRBV19 to TRBJ2-6; perhaps TRBD1 as D (5 bases). The CDR3 has 17 amino acids. Germline V gene data show CDR1 as LNHDA and CDR2 as SQIVND (reference sequence). Between the trimmed V and J ends, which lost 5 bases and 2 bases, there was a span of 16 bases. DNA for the CDR3: TGTGCCAGTAGTGCTTTGGGCAGGGATCCTGGGGCCAACGTCCTGACTTTC. Amino acid sequence: CASSALGRDPGANVLTF.

The V call is TRBV10-3, the J call TRBJ2-3; the match to TRBD2 covers 7 bases. V lost 3 bases to trimming and J lost 1 base; unmatched junction nucleotides: 7. This CDR3 is built from 16 residues. Germline-derived CDR1 and CDR2 are ENHRY and SYGVKD. CDR3 protein: CAISDATSEGTDTQYF. CDR3 bases: TGTGCCATCAGTGATGCTACTAGCGAGGGCACAGATACGCAGTATTTT.

DNA for the CDR3: TGTGCCAGCAGTCGGGACAGGGATCCTGGAAACACCATATATTTT. Translation: CASSRDRDPGNTIYF. V and J are TRBV6-6 and TRBJ1-3, with 9 nucleotides matching TRBD1. The CDR3 extends over 15 amino acids. Germline loops: CDR1 MNHNY, CDR2 SVGAGI (reference sequence). With 5 bases clipped from V and 2 bases from J, the junction kept 4 bases outside the gene matches.